This record covers a single T cell receptor beta chain. The sample comes from a study of blood T cell repertoires in COVID-19. In the original workflow: How many nucleated cells were present was estimated from reference gene primer amplification. The assay was immunoSEQ multiplex PCR, and TCRdb's table has in-frame clones only and misses some. V and J calls and clone size come straight from that table; D and trimming were deduced from the DNA. In the table there are over 55,000 clones, 82% of which are singletons. The germline V gene has CDR1 SGHNT and CDR2 YYREEE (reference sequence). The CDR3 loop spans 15 amino acids. The ends lost 4 bases at V and 3 bases at J; junction bases unmatched: 7.

This TCR was recovered from a woman aged 60-70 years with acute or convalescent COVID-19. Input material: peripheral blood. The chain recombines TRBV5-4 with TRBJ2-5; 9 bases agree with TRBD2. For the CDR3, the DNA is TGTGCCAGCAGCCAAAAGGGACTAGCAAAAGAGACCCAGTACTTC. It translates to CASSQKGLAKETQYF.